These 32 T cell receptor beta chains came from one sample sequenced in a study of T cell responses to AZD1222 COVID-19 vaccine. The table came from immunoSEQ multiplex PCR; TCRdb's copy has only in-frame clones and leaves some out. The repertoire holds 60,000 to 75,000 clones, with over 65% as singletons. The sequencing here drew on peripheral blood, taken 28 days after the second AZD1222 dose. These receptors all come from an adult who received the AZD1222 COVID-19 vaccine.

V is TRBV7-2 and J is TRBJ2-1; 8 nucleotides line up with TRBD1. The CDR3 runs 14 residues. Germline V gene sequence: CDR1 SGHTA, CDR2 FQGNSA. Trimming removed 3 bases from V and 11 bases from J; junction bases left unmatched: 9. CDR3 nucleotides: TGTGCCAGCAGCTTGGGGCAGGGGGCGAATAAGCAGTTCTTC. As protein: CASSLGQGANKQFF. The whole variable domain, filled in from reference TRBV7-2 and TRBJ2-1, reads GAGVSQSPSNKVTEKGKDVELRCDPISGHTALYWYRQSLGQGLEFLIYFQGNSAPDKSGLPSDRFSAERTGGSVSTLTIQRTQQEDSAVYLCASSLGQGANKQFFGPGTRLTVL.

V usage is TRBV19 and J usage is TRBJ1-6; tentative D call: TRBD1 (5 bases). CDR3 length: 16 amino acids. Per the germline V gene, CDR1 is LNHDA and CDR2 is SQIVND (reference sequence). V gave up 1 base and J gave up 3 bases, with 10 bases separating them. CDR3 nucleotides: TGTGCCAGTAGTATAGTAGGGGCCCTCTATAATTCACCCCTCCACTTT. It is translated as CASSIVGALYNSPLHF. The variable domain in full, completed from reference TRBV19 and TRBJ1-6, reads DGGITQSPKYLFRKEGQNVTLSCEQNLNHDAMYWYRQDPGQGLRLIYYSQIVNDFQKGDIAEGYSVSREKKESFPLTVTSAQKNPTAFYLCASSIVGALYNSPLHFGNGTRLTVT.

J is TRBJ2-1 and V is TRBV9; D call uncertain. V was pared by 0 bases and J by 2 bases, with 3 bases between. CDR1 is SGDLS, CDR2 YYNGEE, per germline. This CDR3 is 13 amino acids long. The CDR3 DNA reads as TGTGCCAGCAGCGTAGCTCCCTACAATGAGCAGTTCTTC. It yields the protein CASSVAPYNEQFF.

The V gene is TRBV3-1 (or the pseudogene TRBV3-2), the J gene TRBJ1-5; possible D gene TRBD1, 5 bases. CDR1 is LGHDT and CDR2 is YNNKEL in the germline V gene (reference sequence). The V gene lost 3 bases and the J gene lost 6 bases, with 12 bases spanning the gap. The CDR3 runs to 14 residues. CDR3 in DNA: TGTGCCAGCAGCCAGAACCTCCAGGGTCAGCCCCAGCATTTT. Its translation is CASSQNLQGQPQHF.

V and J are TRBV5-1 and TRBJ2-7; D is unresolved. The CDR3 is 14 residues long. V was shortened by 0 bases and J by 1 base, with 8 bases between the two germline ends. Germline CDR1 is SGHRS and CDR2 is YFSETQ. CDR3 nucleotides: TGCGCCAGCAGCTTGGTCCCAGCTTCCTACGAGCAGTACTTC. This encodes CASSLVPASYEQYF. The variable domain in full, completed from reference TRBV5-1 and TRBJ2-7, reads KAGVTQTPRYLIKTRGQQVTLSCSPISGHRSVSWYQQTPGQGLQFLFEYFSETQRNKGNFPGRFSGRQFSNSRSEMNVSTLELGDSALYLCASSLVPASYEQYFGPGTRLTVT.

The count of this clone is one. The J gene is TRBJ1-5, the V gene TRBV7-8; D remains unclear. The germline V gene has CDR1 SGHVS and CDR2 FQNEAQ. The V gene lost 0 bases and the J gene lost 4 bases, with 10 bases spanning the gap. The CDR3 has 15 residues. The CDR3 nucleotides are TGTGCCAGCAGCTTAGCGCGGCAGTCAAATCAGCCCCAGCATTTT. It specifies CASSLARQSNQPQHF. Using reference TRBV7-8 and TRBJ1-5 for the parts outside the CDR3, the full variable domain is GAGVSQSPRYKVAKRGQDVALRCDPISGHVSLFWYQQALGQGPEFLTYFQNEAQLDKSGLPSDRFFAERPEGSVSTLKIQRTQQEDSAVYLCASSLARQSNQPQHFGDGTRLSIL.

CDR3 protein: CAWSVQTSGTDTQYF. CDR3 sequence (DNA): TGTGCCTGGAGTGTACAAACTAGCGGCACAGATACGCAGTATTTT. V is TRBV30 and J is TRBJ2-3, with 7 positions matching TRBD2. In germline, CDR1 is GTSNPN, CDR2 SVGIG (reference sequence). This CDR3 comprises 15 residues. After removal of 0 bases from V and 1 base from J, the junction contained 4 bases not matched to a gene.

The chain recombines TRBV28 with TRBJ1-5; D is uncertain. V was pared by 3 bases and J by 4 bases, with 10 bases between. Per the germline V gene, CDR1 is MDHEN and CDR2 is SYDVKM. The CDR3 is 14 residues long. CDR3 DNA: TGTGCCAGCAGTTTCGCCGAGCTAAATCAGCCCCAGCATTTT. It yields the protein CASSFAELNQPQHF.

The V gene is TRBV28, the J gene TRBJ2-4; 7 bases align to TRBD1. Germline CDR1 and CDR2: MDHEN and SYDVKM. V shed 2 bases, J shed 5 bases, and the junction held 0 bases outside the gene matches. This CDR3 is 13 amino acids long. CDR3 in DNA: TGTGCCAGCAGTTTACAGGGGGAAAACATTCAGTACTTC. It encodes CASSLQGENIQYF.

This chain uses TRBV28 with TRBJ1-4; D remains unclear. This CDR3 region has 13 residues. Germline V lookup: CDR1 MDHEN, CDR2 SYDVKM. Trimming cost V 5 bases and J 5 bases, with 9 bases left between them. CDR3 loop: CASSRSRNEKLFF. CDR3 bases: TGTGCCAGCAGTCGAAGCAGGAATGAAAAACTGTTTTTT.

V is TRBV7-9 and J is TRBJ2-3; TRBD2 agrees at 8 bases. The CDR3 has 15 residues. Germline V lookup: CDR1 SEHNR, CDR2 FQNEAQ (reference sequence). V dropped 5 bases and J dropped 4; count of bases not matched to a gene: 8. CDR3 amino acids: CASSATSGESDTQYF. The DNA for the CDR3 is TGTGCCAGCAGCGCCACTAGCGGAGAATCAGATACGCAGTATTTT.

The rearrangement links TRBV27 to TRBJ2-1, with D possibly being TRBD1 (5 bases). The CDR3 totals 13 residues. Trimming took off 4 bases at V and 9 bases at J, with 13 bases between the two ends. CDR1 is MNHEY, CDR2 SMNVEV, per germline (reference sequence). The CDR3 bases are TGTGCCAGCAGTTCTAAAACGCAGGGTGAGCAGTTCTTC. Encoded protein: CASSSKTQGEQFF.

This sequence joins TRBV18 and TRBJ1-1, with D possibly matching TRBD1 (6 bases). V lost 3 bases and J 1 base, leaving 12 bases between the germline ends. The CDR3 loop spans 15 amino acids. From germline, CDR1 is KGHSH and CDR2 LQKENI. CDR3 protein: CASSPVGRGNTEAFF. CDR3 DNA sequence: TGTGCCAGCTCACCCGTAGGCAGGGGGAACACTGAAGCTTTCTTT. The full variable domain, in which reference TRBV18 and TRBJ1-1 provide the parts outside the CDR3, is NAGVMQNPRHLVRRRGQEARLRCSPMKGHSHVYWYRQLPEEGLKFMVYLQKENIIDESGMPKERFSAEFPKEGPSILRIQQVVRGDSAAYFCASSPVGRGNTEAFFGQGTRLTVV.

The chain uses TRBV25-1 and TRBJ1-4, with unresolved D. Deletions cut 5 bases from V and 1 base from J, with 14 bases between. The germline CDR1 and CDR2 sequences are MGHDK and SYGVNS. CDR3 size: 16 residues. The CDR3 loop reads CASSSVRVGTNEKLFF. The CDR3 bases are TGTGCCAGCAGTTCGGTGAGGGTTGGAACTAATGAAAAACTGTTTTTT.

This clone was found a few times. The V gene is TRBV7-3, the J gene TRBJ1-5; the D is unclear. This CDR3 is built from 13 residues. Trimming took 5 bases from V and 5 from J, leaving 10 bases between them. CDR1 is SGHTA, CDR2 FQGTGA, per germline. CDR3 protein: CASSIARDQPQHF. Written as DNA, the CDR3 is TGTGCCAGCAGCATCGCAAGGGATCAGCCCCAGCATTTT.

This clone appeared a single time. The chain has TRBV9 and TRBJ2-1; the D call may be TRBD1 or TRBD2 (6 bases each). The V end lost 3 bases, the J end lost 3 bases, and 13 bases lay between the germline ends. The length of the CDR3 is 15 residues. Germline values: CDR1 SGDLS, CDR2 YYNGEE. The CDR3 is CASSGGTSVYNEQFF. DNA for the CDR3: TGTGCCAGCAGCGGCGGGACATCGGTCTACAATGAGCAGTTCTTC.

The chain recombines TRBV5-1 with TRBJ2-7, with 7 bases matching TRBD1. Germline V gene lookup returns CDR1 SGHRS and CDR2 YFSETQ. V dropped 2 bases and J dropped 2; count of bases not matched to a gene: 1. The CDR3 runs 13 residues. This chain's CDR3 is CASSLQGTYEQYF. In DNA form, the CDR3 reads TGCGCCAGCAGCTTACAGGGGACCTACGAGCAGTACTTC.

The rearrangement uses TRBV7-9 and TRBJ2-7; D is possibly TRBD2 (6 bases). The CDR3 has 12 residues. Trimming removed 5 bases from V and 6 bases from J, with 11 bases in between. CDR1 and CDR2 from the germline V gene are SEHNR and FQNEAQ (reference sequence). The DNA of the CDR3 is TGTGCCAGCAGCACAGCCGGGGGCGAGCAGTACTTC. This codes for CASSTAGGEQYF.

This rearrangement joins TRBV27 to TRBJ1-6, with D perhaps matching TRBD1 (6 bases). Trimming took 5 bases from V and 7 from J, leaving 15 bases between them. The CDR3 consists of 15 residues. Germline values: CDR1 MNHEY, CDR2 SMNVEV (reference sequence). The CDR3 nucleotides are TGTGCCAGCAGTACCCGGGTAAGGGGGAATTCACCCCTCCACTTT. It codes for CASSTRVRGNSPLHF.

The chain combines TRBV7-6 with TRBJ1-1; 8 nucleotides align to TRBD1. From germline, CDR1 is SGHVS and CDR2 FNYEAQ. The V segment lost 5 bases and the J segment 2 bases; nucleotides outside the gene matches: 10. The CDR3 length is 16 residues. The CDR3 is CASSEDRVGGNTEAFF. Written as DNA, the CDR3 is TGTGCCAGCAGCGAGGACAGGGTAGGAGGAAACACTGAAGCTTTCTTT.

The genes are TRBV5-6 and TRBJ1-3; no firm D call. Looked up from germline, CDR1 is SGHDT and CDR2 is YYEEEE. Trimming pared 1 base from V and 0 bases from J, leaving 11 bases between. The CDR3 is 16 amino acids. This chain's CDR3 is CASSLKVRASGNTIYF. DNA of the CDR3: TGTGCCAGCAGCTTGAAAGTCCGAGCCTCTGGAAACACCATATATTTT.

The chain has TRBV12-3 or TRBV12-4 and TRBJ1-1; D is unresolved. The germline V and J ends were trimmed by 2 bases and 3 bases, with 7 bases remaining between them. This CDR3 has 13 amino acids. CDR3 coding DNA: TGTGCCAGCAGTTTAACAGATGACACTGAAGCTTTCTTT. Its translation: CASSLTDDTEAFF.

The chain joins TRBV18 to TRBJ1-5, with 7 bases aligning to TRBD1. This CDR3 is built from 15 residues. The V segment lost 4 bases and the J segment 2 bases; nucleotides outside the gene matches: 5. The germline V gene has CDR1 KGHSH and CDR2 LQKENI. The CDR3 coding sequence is TGTGCCAGCTCACAGGGACAGTTGGGCAATCAGCCCCAGCATTTT. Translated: CASSQGQLGNQPQHF.

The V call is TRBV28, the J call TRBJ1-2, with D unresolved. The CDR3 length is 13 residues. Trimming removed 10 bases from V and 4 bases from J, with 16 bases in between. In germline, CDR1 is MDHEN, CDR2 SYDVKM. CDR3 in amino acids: CATCPTDGYGYTF. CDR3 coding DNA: TGTGCCACCTGTCCTACCGACGGCTATGGCTACACCTTC.

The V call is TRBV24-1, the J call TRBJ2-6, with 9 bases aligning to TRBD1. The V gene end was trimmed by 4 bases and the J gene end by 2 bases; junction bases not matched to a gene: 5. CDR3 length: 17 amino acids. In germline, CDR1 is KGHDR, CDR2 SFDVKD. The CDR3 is CATSEGQGTPGANVLTF. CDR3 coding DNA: TGTGCCACCAGTGAAGGACAGGGGACGCCTGGGGCCAACGTCCTGACTTTC.

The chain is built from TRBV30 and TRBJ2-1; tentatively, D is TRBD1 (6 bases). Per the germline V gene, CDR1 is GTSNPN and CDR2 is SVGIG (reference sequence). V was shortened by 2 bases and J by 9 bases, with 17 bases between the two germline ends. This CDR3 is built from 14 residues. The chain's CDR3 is CAWSPSSQGLEQFF. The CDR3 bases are TGTGCCTGGAGTCCTTCCTCTCAGGGGCTTGAGCAGTTCTTC.

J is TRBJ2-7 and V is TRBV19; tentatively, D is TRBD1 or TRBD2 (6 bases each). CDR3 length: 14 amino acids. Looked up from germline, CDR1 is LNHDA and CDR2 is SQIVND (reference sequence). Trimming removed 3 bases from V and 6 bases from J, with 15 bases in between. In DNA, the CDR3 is TGTGCCAGTAGTATGGGGGGACAAAGCTTCGAGCAGTACTTC. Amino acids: CASSMGGQSFEQYF.

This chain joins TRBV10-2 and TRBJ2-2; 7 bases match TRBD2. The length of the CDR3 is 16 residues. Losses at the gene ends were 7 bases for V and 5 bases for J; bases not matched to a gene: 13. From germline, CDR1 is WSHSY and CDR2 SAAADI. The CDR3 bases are TGCGCCAGCAAACCCAATCGACTAGCCCAAACCGGGGAGCTGTTTTTT. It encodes CASKPNRLAQTGELFF.

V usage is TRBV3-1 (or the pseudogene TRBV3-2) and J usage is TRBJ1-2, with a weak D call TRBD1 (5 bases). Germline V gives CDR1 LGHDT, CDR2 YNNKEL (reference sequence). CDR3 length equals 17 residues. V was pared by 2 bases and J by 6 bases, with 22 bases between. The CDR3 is CASSQRFRTTAGDGYTF. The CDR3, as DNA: TGTGCCAGCAGCCAACGATTCCGGACAACTGCGGGGGATGGCTACACCTTC.

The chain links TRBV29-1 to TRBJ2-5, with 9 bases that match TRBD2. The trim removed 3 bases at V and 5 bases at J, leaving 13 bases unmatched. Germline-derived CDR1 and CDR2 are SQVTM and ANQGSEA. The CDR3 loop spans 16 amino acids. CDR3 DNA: TGCAGCGTTGATGGAATAGCGGGGGCCAGGAGGGAGACCCAGTACTTC. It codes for CSVDGIAGARRETQYF. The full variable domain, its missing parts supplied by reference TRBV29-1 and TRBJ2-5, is SAVISQKPSRDICQRGTSLTIQCQVDSQVTMMFWYRQQPGQSLTLIATANQGSEATYESGFVIDKFPISRPNLTFSTLTVSNMSPEDSSIYLCSVDGIAGARRETQYFGPGTRLLVL.

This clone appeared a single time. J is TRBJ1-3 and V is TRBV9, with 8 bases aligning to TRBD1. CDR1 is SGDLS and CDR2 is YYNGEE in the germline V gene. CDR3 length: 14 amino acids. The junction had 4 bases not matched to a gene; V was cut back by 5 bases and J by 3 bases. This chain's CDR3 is CASSPGGFGNTIYF. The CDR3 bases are TGTGCCAGCAGTCCAGGGGGCTTTGGAAACACCATATATTTT.

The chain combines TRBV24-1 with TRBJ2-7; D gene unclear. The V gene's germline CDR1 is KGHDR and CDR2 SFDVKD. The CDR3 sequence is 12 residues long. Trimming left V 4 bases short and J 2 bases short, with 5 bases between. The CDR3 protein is CATSDGTYEQYF. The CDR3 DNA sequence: TGTGCCACCAGTGACGGAACCTACGAGCAGTACTTC.